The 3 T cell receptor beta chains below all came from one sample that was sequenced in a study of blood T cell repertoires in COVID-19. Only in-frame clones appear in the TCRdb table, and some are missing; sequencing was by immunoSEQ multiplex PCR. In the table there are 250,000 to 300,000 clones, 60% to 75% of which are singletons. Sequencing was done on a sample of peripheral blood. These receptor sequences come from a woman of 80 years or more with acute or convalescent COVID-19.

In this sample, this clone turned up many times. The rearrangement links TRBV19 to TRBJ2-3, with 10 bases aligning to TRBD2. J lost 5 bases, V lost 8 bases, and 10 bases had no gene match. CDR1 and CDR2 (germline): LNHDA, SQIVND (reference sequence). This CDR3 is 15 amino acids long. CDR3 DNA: TGTGCCAGTGGCCCCAGCGGGAGGGTGGGAGATACGCAGTATTTT. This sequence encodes CASGPSGRVGDTQYF.

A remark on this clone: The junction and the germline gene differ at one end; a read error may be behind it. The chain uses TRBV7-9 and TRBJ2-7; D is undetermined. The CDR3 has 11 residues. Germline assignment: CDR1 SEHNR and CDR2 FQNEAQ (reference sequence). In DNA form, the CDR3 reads TGTGCCAGCAGCTTAGAATCCCACGCTACCTTC. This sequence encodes CASSLESHATF.

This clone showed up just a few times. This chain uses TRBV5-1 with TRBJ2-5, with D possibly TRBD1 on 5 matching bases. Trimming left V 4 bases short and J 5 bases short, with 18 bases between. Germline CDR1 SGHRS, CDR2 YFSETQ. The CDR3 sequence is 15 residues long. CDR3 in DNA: TGCGCCAGCAGCGTGCAGGGTTCTCCCAAGGAGACCCAGTACTTC. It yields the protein CASSVQGSPKETQYF.